The source of this T cell receptor (beta chain) is a study of circulating tumor DNA in untreated peripheral T-cell lymphoma (dated by TCRdb to the early 2020s). Overall study results and their limits: Tumor-specific clonotypes were identified in about 78% of patients, with identification achieved from 86% of baseline tissues and 67% of baseline serum samples.

To find tumor-specific TCR clonotypes, researchers sequenced baseline tumor tissue that had been collected prior to treatment. In a trial, the study monitored patients with peripheral T-cell lymphoma who were getting frontline treatment by applying next-generation sequencing to their T-cell receptor sequences. Library creation used the immunoSEQ multiplex PCR assay. TCRdb provides this immuneACCESS table in a form limited to in-frame rearrangements. Some clones are lacking; in checked studies, under half of them reflect an unresolved V gene, and why the rest are absent is not known. The sample records some 2,400 clones, almost 85% of which are singletons. The leading ten clones occupy about 30% of the sample. In the case of this clone: Its antigen is still unknown. At one end, the junction sequence differs from germline, possibly due to a read error.

CDR1 and CDR2 (MNHGY, SAAAGT) derive from the germline V gene. There are 14 amino acids in the CDR3, from cysteine to phenylalanine inclusive. This entry keeps only the CDR3 DNA: 42 bases, framed from base 1. Recombination joined TRBV6-8 with TRBJ1-5, with TRBD1 tentatively as D gene (6 bases match). The TCR originated in a human donor with peripheral T-cell lymphoma. The sample taken for sequencing was tumor tissue. This receptor has the CDR3 CAISPRGPNQPQHF. The nucleotide sequence is given as TGTGCCATCAGTCCCCGGGGGCCCAATCAGCCCCAGCATTTT.